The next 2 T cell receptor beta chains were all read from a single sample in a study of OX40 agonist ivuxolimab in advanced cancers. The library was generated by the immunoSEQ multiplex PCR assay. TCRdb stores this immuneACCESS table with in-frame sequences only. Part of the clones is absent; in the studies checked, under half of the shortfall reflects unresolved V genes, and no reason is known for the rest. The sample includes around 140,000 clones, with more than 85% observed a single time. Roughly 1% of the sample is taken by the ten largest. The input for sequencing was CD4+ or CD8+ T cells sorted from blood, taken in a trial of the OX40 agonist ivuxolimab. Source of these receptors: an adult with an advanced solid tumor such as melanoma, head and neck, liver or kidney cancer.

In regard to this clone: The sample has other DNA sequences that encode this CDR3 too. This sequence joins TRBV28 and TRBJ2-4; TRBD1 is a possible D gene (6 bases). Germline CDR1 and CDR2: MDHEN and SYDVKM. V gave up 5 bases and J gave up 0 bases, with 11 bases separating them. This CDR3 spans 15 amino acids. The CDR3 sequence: CASSVTGLAKNIQYF. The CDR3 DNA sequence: TGTGCCAGCAGTGTAACAGGGCTAGCCAAAAACATTCAGTACTTC.

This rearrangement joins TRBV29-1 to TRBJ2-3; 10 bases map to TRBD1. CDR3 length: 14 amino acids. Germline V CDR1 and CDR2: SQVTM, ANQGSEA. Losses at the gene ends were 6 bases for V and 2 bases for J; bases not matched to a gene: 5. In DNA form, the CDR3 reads TGCAGCGTCGGTGACAGGGGGCCCACAGATACGCAGTATTTT. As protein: CSVGDRGPTDTQYF.